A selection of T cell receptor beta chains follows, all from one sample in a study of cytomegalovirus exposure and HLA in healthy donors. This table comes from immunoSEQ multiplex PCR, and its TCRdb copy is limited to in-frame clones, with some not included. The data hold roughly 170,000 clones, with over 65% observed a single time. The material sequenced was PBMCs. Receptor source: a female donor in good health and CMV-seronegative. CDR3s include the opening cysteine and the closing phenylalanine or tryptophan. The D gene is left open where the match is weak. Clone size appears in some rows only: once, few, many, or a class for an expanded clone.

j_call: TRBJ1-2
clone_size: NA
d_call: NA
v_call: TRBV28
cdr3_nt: TGTGCCAGCAGTTCGACAGGTCTCTATGGCTACACCTTC
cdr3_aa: CASSSTGLYGYTF

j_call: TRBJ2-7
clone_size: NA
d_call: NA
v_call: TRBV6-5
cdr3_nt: TGTGCCAGCAGTTACAACCCTACCTACGAGCAGTACTTC
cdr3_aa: CASSYNPTYEQYF

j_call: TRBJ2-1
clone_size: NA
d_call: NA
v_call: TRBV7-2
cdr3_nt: TGTGCCAGCAGCGATTCTAGCAACAATGAGCAGTTCTTC
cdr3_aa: CASSDSSNNEQFF

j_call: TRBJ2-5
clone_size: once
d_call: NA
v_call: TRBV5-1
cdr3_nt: TGCGCCAGCAGCTTGGCGCTCGCCAGTAAAGAGACCCAGTACTTC
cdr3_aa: CASSLALASKETQYF

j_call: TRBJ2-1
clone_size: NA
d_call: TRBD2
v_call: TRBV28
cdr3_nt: TGTGCCAGCAGTTTGACTAGCGGGAGCTCCTACAATGAGCAGTTCTTC
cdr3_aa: CASSLTSGSSYNEQFF

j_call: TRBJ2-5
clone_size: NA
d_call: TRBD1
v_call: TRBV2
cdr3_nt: TGTGCCAGCAGTGACTTCACAGGGGTGGGGGAGACCCAGTACTTC
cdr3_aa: CASSDFTGVGETQYF

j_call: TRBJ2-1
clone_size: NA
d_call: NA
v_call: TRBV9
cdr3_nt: TGTGCCAGCAGCCCGAGAGAAGGTCGGAGGGCCTTCAATGAGCAGTTCTTC
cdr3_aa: CASSPREGRRAFNEQFF

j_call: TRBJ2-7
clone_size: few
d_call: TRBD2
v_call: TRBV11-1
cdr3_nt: TGTGCCAGCAGCCCAGCGGGGGGGCGTAGAGAGCAGTACTTC
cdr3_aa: CASSPAGGRREQYF

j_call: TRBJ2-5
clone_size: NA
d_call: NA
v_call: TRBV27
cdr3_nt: TGTGCCAGCAGTGGGAGGCTTGGGGGGGAGACCCAGTACTTC
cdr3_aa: CASSGRLGGETQYF

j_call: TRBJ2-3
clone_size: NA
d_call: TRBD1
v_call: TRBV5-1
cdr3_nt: TGCGCCAGCAGCTTGCGGGACAGGGGATCGACAAATACGCAGTATTTT
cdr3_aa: CASSLRDRGSTNTQYF

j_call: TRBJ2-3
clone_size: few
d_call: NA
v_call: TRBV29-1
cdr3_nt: TGCAGCGTTGACCAATCCACAGATACGCAGTATTTT
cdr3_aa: CSVDQSTDTQYF

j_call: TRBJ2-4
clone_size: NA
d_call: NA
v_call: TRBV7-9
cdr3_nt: TGTGCCAGCAGCTTAGATGTTAGCAGTAAAAACATTCAGTACTTC
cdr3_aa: CASSLDVSSKNIQYF

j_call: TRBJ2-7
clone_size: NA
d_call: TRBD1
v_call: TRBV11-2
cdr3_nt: TGTGCCAGCACCGGGACAGATGTGAGAGAGCAGTACTTC
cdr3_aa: CASTGTDVREQYF

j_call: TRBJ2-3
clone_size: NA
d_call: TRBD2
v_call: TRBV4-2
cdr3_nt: TGTGCCAGCAGCCAAGATTTGGGGACTAGCGGGAGAACGGCAGATACGCAGTATTTT
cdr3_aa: CASSQDLGTSGRTADTQYF

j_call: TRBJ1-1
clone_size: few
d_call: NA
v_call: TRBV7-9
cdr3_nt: TGTGCCAGCAGCCAGGGGAACACTGAAGCTTTCTTT
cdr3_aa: CASSQGNTEAFF

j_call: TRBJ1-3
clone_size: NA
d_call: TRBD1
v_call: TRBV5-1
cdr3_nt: TGCGCCAGCAGCTTTGGCGAGACAGGGGGTGGAAACACCATATATTTT
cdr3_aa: CASSFGETGGGNTIYF